This T cell receptor (beta chain) was found in a study of human T cells and chemical hapten exposure. Many counts were recorded for this clonotype. Time point: patch test 1, 2 weeks after DPC sensitization. Noted treatment: therapeutic diphenylcyclopropenone sensitization with weekly scalp DPC. TCRdb fed the RACE reads into MiXCR, producing one record per CDR3 protein. This table holds some 80,000 distinct CDR3 sequences, roughly 10% found once. The CDR3 loop spans 13 amino acids. Per germline, CDR1 MNHEY and CDR2 SMNVEV (reference sequence). Trimming removed 4 bases at V and 5 bases at J, with 12 bases between.

The gene calls are TRBV27 and TRBJ2-7; no reliable D call. This sequence was found in a woman in her forties or fifties with alopecia areata. Some clones in this sample may be carry-over from other donors' samples. Source: whole blood, taken in connection with sensitization to the hapten diphenylcyclopropenone (DPC). This CDR3 reads CASSSYRVNEQYF. CDR3 nucleotides: TGTGCCAGCAGTTCCTACCGGGTGAACGAGCAGTACTTC.